These T cell receptor beta chains were read from a single sample in a study of T cells in Graves' hyperthyroidism and ophthalmopathy. TCRdb reanalysed the multiplex PCR reads using MiXCR and keeps one entry per CDR3 protein. The table has a few hundred thousand distinct CDR3 sequences, 15% to 19% seen once. Sequencing was carried out using blood. These receptors were obtained from a woman younger than 30 with Graves' hyperthyroidism. Each CDR3 is given without its conserved first and last residue.

j_gene | v_gene | CDR3aa
TRBJ1-6 | TRBV11-1 | ASNLEAGGNSPLH
TRBJ1-3 | TRBV28 | ASSLEALGTIY
TRBJ2-1 | TRBV27 | ASSQLAGGPYNEQF
TRBJ2-3 | TRBV5-1 | ASSRDSPYQSTDTQY
TRBJ2-3 | TRBV10-2 | ATTPADTQY
TRBJ2-5 | TRBV7-9 | ASQGLDATQY
TRBJ2-5 | TRBV5-1 | ASSWVRSGGKETQY
TRBJ2-6 | TRBV6-2/TRBV6-3 | ASNTAGAGANVLT
TRBJ1-2 | TRBV27 | ASRGTDLYGYT
TRBJ2-3 | TRBV5-1 | ASSGGDRRTDTQY
TRBJ1-3 | TRBV7-3 | ASSLMGAGTGGNTIY
TRBJ1-5 | TRBV6-2/TRBV6-3 | ASRNGQGNQPQH
TRBJ1-4 | TRBV30 | AWSPRVRNEKLF
TRBJ1-2 | TRBV20-1 | SASTPLLTGIVRRYT
TRBJ2-7 | TRBV20-1 | SALGGESGSSYEQY
TRBJ2-7 | TRBV20-1 | SARVGTSGSREQY
TRBJ1-5 | TRBV12-3/TRBV12-4 | ASSFWNQPQH
TRBJ2-6 | TRBV27 | ASSLRTGRGANVLT
TRBJ2-3 | TRBV6-1 | ASSYNGGSSRDTQY
TRBJ2-3 | TRBV7-9 | ASRTTSTDTQY
TRBJ1-5 | TRBV6-1 | ASSEGQEGQPQH
TRBJ2-5 | TRBV12-5 | ASGLLAETQY
TRBJ1-5 | TRBV4-1 | ASSLPGSNQPQH
TRBJ2-1 | TRBV11-3 | ASSRGTSDNEQF
TRBJ1-4 | TRBV28 | ASSLWGVGDEKLF
TRBJ2-1 | TRBV6-5 | ASSYLGYNEQF
TRBJ1-6 | TRBV5-8 | ASIPHGGTGDSPLH
TRBJ2-1 | TRBV20-1 | SAKTFAGTSGSYNEQF
TRBJ1-2 | TRBV6-1 | ASSKTGLTKDGYT
TRBJ2-7 | TRBV18 | ASSPVEVGIYYEQY
TRBJ2-5 | TRBV24-1 | ATSDPRETPGPSQETQY